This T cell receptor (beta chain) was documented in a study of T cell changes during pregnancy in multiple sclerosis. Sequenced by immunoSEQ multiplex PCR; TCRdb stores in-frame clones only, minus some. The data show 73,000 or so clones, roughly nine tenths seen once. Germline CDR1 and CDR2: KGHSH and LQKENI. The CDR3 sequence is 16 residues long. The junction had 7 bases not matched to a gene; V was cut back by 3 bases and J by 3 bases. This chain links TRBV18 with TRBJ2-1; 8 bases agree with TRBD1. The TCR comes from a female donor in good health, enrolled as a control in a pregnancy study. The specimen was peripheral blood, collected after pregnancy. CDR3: CASSPPGQEIYNEQFF. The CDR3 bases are TGTGCCAGCTCACCGCCGGGACAGGAAATCTACAATGAGCAGTTCTTC.